Each of the 5 T cell receptor beta chains below was sequenced from the same sample in a study of control samples from healthy donors and cancer patients. Sequencing used immunoSEQ multiplex PCR; TCRdb keeps in-frame clones, though not all of them. The sample carries fewer than 500,000 clones, 80% to 95% recorded once. The sequenced sample was PBMCs. The receptors derive from a man aged 35 to 55 with head and neck cancer.

J is TRBJ2-1 and V is TRBV11-2, with 8 bases identical to TRBD2. The CDR3 has 14 amino acids. V dropped 5 bases and J dropped 6; count of bases not matched to a gene: 6. CDR1 is SGHAT, CDR2 FQNNGV, per germline. The CDR3 reads CASSTGGTSNEQFF. In nucleotides, the CDR3 is TGTGCCAGCAGCACGGGGGGGACTTCCAATGAGCAGTTCTTC.

The rearrangement joins TRBV30 to TRBJ1-2; D is unclear. CDR1 is GTSNPN, CDR2 SVGIG, per germline (reference sequence). V was cut by 0 bases and J by 4 bases, with 9 bases left in between. The CDR3 runs to 13 residues. In DNA form, the CDR3 reads TGTGCCTGGAGTGTAACGGTAGGCTATGGCTACACCTTC. It encodes CAWSVTVGYGYTF.

This clone was detected only once. The chain links TRBV7-8 to TRBJ2-4; TRBD1 aligns across 10 bases. Germline CDR1 is SGHVS and CDR2 is FQNEAQ. This CDR3 is built from 18 residues. Germline trimming cut 0 bases from V and 1 base from J; bases unmatched to any gene: 6. This CDR3 is CASSLARRTGGAKNIQYF. DNA of the CDR3: TGTGCCAGCAGCTTAGCCCGGCGGACAGGGGGTGCCAAAAACATTCAGTACTTC.

This clone was seen once. V usage is TRBV28 and J usage is TRBJ1-5, with D hard to call. Trimming removed 8 bases at V and 7 bases at J, with 12 bases between. CDR3 size: 12 residues. Germline lookup yields CDR1 MDHEN and CDR2 SYDVKM. The CDR3 region is CASVLSGQPQHF. For the CDR3, the DNA is TGTGCCAGCGTCCTTAGTGGACAGCCCCAGCATTTT. Full variable domain (rest looked up from reference TRBV28 and TRBJ1-5): DVKVTQSSRYLVKRTGEKVFLECVQDMDHENMFWYRQDPGLGLRLIYFSYDVKMKEKGDIPEGYSVSREKKERFSLILESASTNQTSMYLCASVLSGQPQHFGDGTRLSIL.

The chain uses TRBV5-1 and TRBJ2-7, with 9 nucleotides matching TRBD2. CDR1 is SGHRS and CDR2 is YFSETQ in the germline V gene. The V and J ends lost 4 bases and 0 bases, in that order; junction bases with no gene match: 5. The CDR3 is 15 residues long. The CDR3 nucleotides are TGCGCCAGCAGCCAGTTTAGCGGGGGCTCCTACGAGCAGTACTTC. This gives the protein CASSQFSGGSYEQYF.